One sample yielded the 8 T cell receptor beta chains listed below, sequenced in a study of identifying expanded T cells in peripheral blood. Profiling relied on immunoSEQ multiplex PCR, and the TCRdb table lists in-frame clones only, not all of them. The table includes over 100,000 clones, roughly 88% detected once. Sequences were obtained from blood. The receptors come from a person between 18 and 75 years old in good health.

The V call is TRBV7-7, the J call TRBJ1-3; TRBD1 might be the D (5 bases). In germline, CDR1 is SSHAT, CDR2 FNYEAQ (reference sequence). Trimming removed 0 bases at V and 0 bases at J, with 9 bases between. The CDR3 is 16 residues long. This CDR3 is CASSLAGPYSGNTIYF. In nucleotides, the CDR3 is TGTGCCAGCAGCTTAGCGGGACCGTACTCTGGAAACACCATATATTTT.

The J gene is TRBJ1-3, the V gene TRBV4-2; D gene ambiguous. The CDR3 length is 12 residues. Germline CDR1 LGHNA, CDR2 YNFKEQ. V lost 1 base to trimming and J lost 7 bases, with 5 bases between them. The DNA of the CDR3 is TGTGCCAGCAGCCAAGCCGGGAACACCATATATTTT. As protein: CASSQAGNTIYF.

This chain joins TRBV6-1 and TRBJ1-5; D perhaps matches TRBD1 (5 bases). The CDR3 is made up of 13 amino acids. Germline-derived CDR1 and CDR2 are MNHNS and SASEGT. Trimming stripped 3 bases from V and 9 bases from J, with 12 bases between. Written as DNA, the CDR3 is TGTGCCAGCAGTGAGGGGGGGAATTGGCCCCAGCATTTT. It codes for CASSEGGNWPQHF.

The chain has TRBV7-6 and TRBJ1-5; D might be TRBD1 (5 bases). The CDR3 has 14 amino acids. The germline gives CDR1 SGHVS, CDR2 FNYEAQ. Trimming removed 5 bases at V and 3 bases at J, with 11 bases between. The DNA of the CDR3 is TGTGCCAGCAGCACCGGGACCCTCAATCAGCCCCAGCATTTT. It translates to CASSTGTLNQPQHF.

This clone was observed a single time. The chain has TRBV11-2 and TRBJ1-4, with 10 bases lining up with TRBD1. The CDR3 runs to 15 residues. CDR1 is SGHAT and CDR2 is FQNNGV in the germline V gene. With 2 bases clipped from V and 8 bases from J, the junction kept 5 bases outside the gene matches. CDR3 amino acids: CASSLRTGGREKLFF. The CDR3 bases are TGTGCCAGCAGCTTAAGGACAGGGGGGCGGGAAAAACTGTTTTTT. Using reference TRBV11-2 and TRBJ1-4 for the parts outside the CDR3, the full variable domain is EAGVAQSPRYKIIEKRQSVAFWCNPISGHATLYWYQQILGQGPKLLIQFQNNGVVDDSQLPKDRFSAERLKGVDSTLKIQPAKLEDSAVYLCASSLRTGGREKLFFGSGTQLSVL.

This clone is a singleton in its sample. The CDR3 loop is CASYRPGLAGQETQYF. The CDR3 DNA is TGTGCCAGCTATCGGCCGGGACTAGCGGGACAAGAGACCCAGTACTTC. This chain links TRBV2 with TRBJ2-5, with 13 bases that match TRBD2. Germline loops: CDR1 SNHLY, CDR2 FYNNEI. The CDR3 length is 16 residues. Unmatched junction bases numbered 8, after V lost 8 bases and J lost 2 bases.

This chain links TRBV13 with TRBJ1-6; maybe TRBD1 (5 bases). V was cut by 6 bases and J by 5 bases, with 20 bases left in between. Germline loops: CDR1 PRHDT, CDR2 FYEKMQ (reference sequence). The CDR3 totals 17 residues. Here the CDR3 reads CASSLGKGRVDNSPLHF. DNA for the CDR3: TGTGCCAGCAGTTTGGGAAAGGGCAGGGTGGATAATTCACCCCTCCACTTT.

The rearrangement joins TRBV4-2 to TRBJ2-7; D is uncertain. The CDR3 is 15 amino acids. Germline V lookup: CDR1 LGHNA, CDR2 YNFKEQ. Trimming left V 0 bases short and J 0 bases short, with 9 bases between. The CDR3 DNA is TGTGCCAGCAGCCAAGAAGGAACGAGCTCCTACGAGCAGTACTTC. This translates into CASSQEGTSSYEQYF.